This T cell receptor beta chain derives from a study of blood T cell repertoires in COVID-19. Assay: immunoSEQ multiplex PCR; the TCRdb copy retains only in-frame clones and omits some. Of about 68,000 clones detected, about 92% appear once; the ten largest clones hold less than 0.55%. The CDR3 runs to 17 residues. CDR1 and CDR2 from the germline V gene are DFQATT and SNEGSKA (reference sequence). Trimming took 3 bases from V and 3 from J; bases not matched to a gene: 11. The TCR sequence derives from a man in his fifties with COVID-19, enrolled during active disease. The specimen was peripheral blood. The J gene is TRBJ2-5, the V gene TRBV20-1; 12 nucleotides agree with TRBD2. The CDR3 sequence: CSASTPSGREGEETQYF. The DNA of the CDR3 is TGCAGTGCTAGTACGCCTAGCGGGAGGGAAGGGGAAGAGACCCAGTACTTC.